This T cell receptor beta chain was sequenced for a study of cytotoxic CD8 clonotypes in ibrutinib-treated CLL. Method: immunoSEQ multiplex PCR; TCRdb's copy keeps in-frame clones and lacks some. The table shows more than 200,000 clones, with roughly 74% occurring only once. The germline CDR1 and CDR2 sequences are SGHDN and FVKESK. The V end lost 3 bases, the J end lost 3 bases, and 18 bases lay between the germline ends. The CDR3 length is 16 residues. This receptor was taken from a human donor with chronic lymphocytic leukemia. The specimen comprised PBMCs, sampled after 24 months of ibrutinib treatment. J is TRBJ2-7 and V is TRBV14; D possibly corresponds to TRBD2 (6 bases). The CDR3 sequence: CASSQGAASAHYEQYF. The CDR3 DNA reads TGTGCCAGCAGCCAGGGAGCGGCTAGCGCTCACTACGAGCAGTACTTC.